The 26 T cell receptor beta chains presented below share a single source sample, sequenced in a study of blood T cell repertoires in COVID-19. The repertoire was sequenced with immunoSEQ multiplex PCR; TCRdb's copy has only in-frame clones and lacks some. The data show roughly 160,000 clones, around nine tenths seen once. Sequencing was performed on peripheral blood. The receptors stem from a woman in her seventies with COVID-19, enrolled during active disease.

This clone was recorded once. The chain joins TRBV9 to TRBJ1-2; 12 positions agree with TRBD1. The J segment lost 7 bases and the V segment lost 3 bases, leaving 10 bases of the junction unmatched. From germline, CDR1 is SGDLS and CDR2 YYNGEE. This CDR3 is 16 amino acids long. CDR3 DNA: TGTGCCAGCAGCGCTAGCGGGACAGGGGGCGCGGCTGGCTACACCTTC. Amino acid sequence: CASSASGTGGAAGYTF. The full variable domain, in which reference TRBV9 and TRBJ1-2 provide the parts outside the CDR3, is DSGVTQTPKHLITATGQRVTLRCSPRSGDLSVYWYQQSLDQGLQFLIQYYNGEERAKGNILERFSAQQFPDLHSELNLSSLELGDSALYFCASSASGTGGAAGYTFGSGTRLTVV.

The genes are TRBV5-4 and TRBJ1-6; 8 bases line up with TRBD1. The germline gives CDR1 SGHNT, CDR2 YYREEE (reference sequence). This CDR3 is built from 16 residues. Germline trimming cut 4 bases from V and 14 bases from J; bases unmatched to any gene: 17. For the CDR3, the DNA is TGTGCCAGCAGCCCAGGACAGGGCTCCCCTGTTGGGGCCCTCCACTTT. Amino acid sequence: CASSPGQGSPVGALHF.

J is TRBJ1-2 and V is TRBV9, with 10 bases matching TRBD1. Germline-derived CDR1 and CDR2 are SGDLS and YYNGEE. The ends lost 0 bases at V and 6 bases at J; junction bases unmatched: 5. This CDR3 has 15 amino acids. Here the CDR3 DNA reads TGTGCCAGCAGCGTAGTGACAGGGGGCGCGGATGGCTACACCTTC. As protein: CASSVVTGGADGYTF. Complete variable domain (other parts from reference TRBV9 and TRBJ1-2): DSGVTQTPKHLITATGQRVTLRCSPRSGDLSVYWYQQSLDQGLQFLIQYYNGEERAKGNILERFSAQQFPDLHSELNLSSLELGDSALYFCASSVVTGGADGYTFGSGTRLTVV.

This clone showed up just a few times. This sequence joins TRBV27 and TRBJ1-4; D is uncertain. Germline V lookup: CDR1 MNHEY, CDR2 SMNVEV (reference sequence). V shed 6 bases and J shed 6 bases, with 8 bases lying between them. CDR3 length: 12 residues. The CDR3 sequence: CASRSIDEKLFF. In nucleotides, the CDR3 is TGTGCCAGCAGATCGATAGATGAAAAACTGTTTTTT.

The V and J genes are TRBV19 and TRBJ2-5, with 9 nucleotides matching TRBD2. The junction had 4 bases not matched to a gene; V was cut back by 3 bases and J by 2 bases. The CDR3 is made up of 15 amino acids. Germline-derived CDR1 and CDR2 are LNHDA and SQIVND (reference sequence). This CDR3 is CASSISAGGQETQYF. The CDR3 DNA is TGTGCCAGTAGTATCTCGGCGGGGGGGCAAGAGACCCAGTACTTC. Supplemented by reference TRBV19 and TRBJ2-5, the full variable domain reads DGGITQSPKYLFRKEGQNVTLSCEQNLNHDAMYWYRQDPGQGLRLIYYSQIVNDFQKGDIAEGYSVSREKKESFPLTVTSAQKNPTAFYLCASSISAGGQETQYFGPGTRLLVL.

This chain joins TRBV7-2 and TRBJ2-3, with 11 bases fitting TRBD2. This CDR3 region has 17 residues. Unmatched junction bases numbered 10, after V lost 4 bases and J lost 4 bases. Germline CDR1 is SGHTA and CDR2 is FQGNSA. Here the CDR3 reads CASSSPLAGGHSDTQYF. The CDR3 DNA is TGTGCCAGCAGCTCCCCCTTAGCGGGGGGGCATTCAGATACGCAGTATTTT. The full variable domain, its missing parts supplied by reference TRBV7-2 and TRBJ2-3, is GAGVSQSPSNKVTEKGKDVELRCDPISGHTALYWYRQSLGQGLEFLIYFQGNSAPDKSGLPSDRFSAERTGGSVSTLTIQRTQQEDSAVYLCASSSPLAGGHSDTQYFGPGTRLTVL.

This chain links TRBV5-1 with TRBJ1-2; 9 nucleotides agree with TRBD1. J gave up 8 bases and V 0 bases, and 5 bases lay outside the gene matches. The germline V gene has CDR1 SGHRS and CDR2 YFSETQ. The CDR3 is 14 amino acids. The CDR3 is CASSLDGTGFGYTF. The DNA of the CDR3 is TGCGCCAGCAGCTTGGATGGGACAGGGTTCGGCTACACCTTC. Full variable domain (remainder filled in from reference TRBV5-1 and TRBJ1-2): KAGVTQTPRYLIKTRGQQVTLSCSPISGHRSVSWYQQTPGQGLQFLFEYFSETQRNKGNFPGRFSGRQFSNSRSEMNVSTLELGDSALYLCASSLDGTGFGYTFGSGTRLTVV.

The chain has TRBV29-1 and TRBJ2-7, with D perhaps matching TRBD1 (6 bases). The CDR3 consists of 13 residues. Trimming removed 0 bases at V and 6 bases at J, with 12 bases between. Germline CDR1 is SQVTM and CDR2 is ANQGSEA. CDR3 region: CSVEERGRGEQYF. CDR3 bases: TGCAGCGTTGAAGAACGGGGCAGGGGCGAGCAGTACTTC.

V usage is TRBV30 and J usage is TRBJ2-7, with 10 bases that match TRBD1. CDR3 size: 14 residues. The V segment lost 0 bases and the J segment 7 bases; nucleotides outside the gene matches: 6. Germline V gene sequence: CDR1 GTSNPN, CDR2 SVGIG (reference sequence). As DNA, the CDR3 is TGTGCCTGGAGTGTCGGGACAGGGGAATTTGAGCAGTACTTC. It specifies CAWSVGTGEFEQYF.

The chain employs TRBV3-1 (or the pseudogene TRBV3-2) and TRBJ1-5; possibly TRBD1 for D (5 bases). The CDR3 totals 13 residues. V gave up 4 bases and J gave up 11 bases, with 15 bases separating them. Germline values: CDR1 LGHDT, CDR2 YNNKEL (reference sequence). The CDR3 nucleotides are TGTGCCAGCAGCCCTCATCAGGGCGCGGCCCAGCATTTT. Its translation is CASSPHQGAAQHF.

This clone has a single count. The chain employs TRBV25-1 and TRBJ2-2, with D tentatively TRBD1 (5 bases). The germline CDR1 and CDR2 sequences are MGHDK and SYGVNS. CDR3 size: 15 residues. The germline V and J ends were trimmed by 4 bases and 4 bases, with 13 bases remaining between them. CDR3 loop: CASSGGRVGTGELFF. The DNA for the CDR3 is TGTGCCAGCAGTGGGGGCAGGGTAGGCACCGGGGAGCTGTTTTTT.

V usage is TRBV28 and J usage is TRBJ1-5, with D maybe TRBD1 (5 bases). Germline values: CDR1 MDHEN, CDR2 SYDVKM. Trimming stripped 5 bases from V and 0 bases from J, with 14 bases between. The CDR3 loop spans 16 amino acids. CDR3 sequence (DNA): TGTGCCAGCAGTCCCCGACAGAGCTATAGCAATCAGCCCCAGCATTTT. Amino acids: CASSPRQSYSNQPQHF.

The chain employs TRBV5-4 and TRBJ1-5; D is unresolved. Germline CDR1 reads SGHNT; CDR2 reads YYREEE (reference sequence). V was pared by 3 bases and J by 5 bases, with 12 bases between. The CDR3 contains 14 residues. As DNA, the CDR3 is TGTGCCAGCAGCTGGGGTCGGGGTCATCAGCCCCAGCATTTT. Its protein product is CASSWGRGHQPQHF.

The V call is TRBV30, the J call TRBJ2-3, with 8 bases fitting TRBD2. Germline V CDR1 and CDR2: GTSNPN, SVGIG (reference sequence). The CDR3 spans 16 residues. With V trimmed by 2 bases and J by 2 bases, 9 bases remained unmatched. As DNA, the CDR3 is TGTGCCTGGAGTTTTCTGGCGGGGGGCCTCACAGATACGCAGTATTTT. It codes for CAWSFLAGGLTDTQYF.

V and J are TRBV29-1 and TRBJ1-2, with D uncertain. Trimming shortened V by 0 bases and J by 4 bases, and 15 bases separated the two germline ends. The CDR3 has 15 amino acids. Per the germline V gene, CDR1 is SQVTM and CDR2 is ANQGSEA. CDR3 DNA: TGCAGCGTTGAAGATCTTCTGAGGCCCAGCTATGGCTACACCTTC. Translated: CSVEDLLRPSYGYTF.

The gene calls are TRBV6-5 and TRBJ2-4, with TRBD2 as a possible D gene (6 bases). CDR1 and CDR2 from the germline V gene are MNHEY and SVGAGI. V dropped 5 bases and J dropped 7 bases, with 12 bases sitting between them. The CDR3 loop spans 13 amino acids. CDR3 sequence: CASSPGRINIQYF. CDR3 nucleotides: TGTGCCAGCAGTCCAGGGAGGATCAACATTCAGTACTTC.

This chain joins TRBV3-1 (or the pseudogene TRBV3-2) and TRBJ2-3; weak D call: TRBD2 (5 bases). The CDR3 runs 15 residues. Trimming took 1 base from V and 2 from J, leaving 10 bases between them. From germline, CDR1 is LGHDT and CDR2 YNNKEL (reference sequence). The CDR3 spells CASSQVLRVTDTQYF. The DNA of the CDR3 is TGTGCCAGCAGCCAAGTTTTGAGGGTCACAGATACGCAGTATTTT.

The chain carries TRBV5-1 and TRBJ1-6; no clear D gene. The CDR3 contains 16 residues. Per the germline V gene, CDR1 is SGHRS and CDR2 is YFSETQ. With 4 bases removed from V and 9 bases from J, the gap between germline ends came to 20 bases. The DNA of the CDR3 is TGCGCCAGCAGCAGCGTGGCCGGGGATTTTAGTTCACCCCTCCACTTT. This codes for CASSSVAGDFSSPLHF.

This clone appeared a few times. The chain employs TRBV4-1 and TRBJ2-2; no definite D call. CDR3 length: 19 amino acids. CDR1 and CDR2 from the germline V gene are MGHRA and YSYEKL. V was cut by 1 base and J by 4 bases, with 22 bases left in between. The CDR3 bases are TGCGCCAGCAGCCAAGGGCTGGTCCTGGTCCCGCGAGGCACCGGGGAGCTGTTTTTT. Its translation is CASSQGLVLVPRGTGELFF.

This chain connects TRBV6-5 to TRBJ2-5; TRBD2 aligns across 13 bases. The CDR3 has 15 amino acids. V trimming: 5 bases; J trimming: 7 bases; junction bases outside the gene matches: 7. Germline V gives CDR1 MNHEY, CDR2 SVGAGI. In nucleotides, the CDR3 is TGTGCCAGCAGTACGACTAGCGGGGGGCCGGGGACCCAGTACTTC. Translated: CASSTTSGGPGTQYF.

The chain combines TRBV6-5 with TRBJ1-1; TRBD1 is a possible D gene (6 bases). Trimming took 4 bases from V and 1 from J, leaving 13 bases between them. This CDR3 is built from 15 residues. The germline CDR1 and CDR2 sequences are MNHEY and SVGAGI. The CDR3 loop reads CASSSNRVGNTEAFF. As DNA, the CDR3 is TGTGCCAGCAGTTCGAACAGGGTTGGGAACACTGAAGCTTTCTTT.

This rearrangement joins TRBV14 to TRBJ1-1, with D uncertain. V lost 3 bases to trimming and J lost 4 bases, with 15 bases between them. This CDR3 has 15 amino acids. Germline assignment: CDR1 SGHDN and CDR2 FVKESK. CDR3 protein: CASSHRLQSSTEAFF. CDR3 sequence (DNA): TGTGCCAGCAGCCACCGACTGCAATCCAGCACTGAAGCTTTCTTT.

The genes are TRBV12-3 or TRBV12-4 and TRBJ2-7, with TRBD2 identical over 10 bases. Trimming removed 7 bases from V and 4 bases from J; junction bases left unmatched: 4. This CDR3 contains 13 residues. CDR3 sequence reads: CASTRTSGYEQYF. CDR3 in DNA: TGTGCCAGCACCCGGACTAGCGGTTACGAGCAGTACTTC.

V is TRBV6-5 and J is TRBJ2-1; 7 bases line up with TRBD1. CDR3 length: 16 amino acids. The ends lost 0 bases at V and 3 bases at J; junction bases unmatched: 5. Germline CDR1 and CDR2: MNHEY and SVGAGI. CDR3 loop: CASSYSGRGIYNEQFF. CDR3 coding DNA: TGTGCCAGCAGTTACTCGGGCAGGGGGATCTACAATGAGCAGTTCTTC.

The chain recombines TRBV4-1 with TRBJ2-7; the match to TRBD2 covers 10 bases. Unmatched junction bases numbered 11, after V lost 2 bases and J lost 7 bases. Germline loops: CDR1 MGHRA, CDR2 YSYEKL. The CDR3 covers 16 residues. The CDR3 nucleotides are TGCGCCAGCAGCCAAAGCCCAAGCGGGGGGGCTCGGGAGCAGTACTTC. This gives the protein CASSQSPSGGAREQYF.

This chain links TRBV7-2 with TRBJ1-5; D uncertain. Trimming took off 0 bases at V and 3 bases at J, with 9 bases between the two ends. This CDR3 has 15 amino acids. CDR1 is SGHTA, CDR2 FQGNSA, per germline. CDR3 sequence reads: CASSLAYRSNQPQHF. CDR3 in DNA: TGTGCCAGCAGCTTAGCGTACAGATCCAATCAGCCCCAGCATTTT.